The present entry profiles one T cell receptor (beta chain) with its context. Libraries were prepared by immunoSEQ multiplex PCR; TCRdb keeps only in-frame clonotypes and omits some of them. Among some 120,000 clones listed, more than 70% were seen once. CDR1 and CDR2 from the germline V gene are MGHRA and YSYEKL. The V segment lost 5 bases and the J segment 6 bases; nucleotides outside the gene matches: 12. The CDR3 is 15 residues long. These data originate in a study of blood T cell repertoires in COVID-19. On the study more broadly: Whether acute or convalescent, the COVID-19 samples came from the United States, Italy and Spain.

The chain employs TRBV4-1 and TRBJ2-7; 8 bases fit TRBD1. The receptor was isolated from a human donor in a cohort sampled during active COVID-19. Sample: peripheral blood. CDR3 amino acids: CASSAGTGERGEQYF. CDR3 DNA sequence: TGCGCCAGCAGCGCAGGGACAGGAGAAAGAGGCGAGCAGTACTTC.